The 11 T cell receptor beta chains below come from one sample, sequenced in a study of shared clonotypes between healthy human individuals. Cells designated naive CD8 were CD45RO-negative and were positively selected for CCR7, with terminally differentiated effector memory CD45RA+ cells excluded. The repertoire was sequenced with immunoSEQ multiplex PCR; TCRdb's copy has only in-frame clones and lacks some. The sample yields approximately 740,000 clones, around 92% seen once. Material for sequencing was naive CD8+ T cells sorted from blood. The receptors stem from a man aged 25-45 years in good health.

Only a few counts were recorded for this clone. The chain employs TRBV29-1 and TRBJ2-3, with 8 nucleotides matching TRBD1. The CDR3 runs to 14 residues. V dropped 3 bases and J dropped 2; count of bases not matched to a gene: 4. CDR1 and CDR2 from the germline V gene are SQVTM and ANQGSEA. The CDR3 sequence: CSVDRRGLTDTQYF. The CDR3 DNA is TGCAGCGTTGACCGCAGGGGGCTCACAGATACGCAGTATTTT.

The rearrangement joins TRBV29-1 to TRBJ1-2, with unresolved D. Germline CDR1 SQVTM, CDR2 ANQGSEA. Trimming pared 4 bases from V and 6 bases from J, leaving 15 bases between. The CDR3 consists of 13 residues. The CDR3 reads CSVVAENQDGYTF. CDR3 nucleotide sequence: TGCAGCGTTGTTGCAGAGAACCAGGATGGCTACACCTTC.

A remark on this clone: Other DNA sequences within the sample encode an identical CDR3. The CDR3 coding sequence is TGTGCCAGCAGTGAAGGGGCGACAGGAAACACCATATATTTT. Amino acid sequence: CASSEGATGNTIYF. The chain joins TRBV6-1 to TRBJ1-3, with D unclear. V was shortened by 1 base and J by 4 bases, with 8 bases between the two germline ends. Germline-derived CDR1 and CDR2 are MNHNS and SASEGT. This CDR3 has 14 amino acids.

The V and J genes are TRBV2 and TRBJ2-1; tentatively, D is TRBD2 (5 bases). The ends were cut back, 10 bases at V and 1 base at J, with 20 bases in the middle. Germline CDR1 is SNHLY and CDR2 is FYNNEI. The CDR3 is 16 amino acids. DNA of the CDR3: TGTGCCACTTCACGTCGGGAACTAGATTCCTACAATGAGCAGTTCTTC. The encoded protein is CATSRRELDSYNEQFF.

The gene calls are TRBV6-5 and TRBJ2-5, with TRBD1 matching over 7 bases. V lost 6 bases to trimming and J lost 5 bases; unmatched junction nucleotides: 12. Germline V gene lookup returns CDR1 MNHEY and CDR2 SVGAGI. The CDR3 has 15 amino acids. The CDR3 is CASSRRPTGSETQYF. The CDR3 coding sequence is TGTGCCAGCAGCCGACGTCCGACAGGGAGCGAGACCCAGTACTTC.

This clone appeared once. The rearrangement joins TRBV27 to TRBJ1-1, with 9 bases aligning to TRBD1. The germline V gene encodes CDR1 MNHEY and CDR2 SMNVEV (reference sequence). This CDR3 is built from 17 residues. V gave up 3 bases and J gave up 5 bases; unmatched junction bases: 13. DNA of the CDR3: TGTGCCAGCAGTTTTATTGAAACAGGGGGCGCTTCTACTGAAGCTTTCTTT. The encoded protein is CASSFIETGGASTEAFF.

The chain carries TRBV18 and TRBJ2-6; D is possibly TRBD1 or TRBD2 (6 bases each). V lost 3 bases and J 0 bases, leaving 27 bases between the germline ends. Germline V lookup: CDR1 KGHSH, CDR2 LQKENI. The CDR3 is 22 residues long. CDR3 loop: CASSPGPHSGAHSRSGANVLTF. The CDR3 bases are TGTGCCAGCTCACCGGGGCCACATTCGGGGGCCCATTCTCGCTCTGGGGCCAACGTCCTGACTTTC.

The chain has TRBV5-1 and TRBJ2-1; 8 bases align to TRBD2. CDR1 and CDR2 from the germline V gene are SGHRS and YFSETQ. This CDR3 has 16 amino acids. The junction had 9 bases not matched to a gene; V was cut back by 2 bases and J by 5 bases. In DNA, the CDR3 is TGCGCCAGCAGCTTAGGGAGCGGGAGTAGGAACAATGAGCAGTTCTTC. Translating it yields CASSLGSGSRNNEQFF.

V gene TRBV5-1 combines with J gene TRBJ2-7, with D tentatively TRBD1 or TRBD2 (6 bases each). The CDR3 is 13 amino acids. The germline CDR1 and CDR2 sequences are SGHRS and YFSETQ. V was pared by 4 bases and J by 5 bases, with 13 bases between. CDR3 bases: TGCGCCAGCAGCGGGGGGCCTGCCGACGAGCAGTACTTC. It translates to CASSGGPADEQYF.

Points on this clone: Other DNA sequences of this sample code for an identical CDR3. J is TRBJ2-1 and V is TRBV5-1; D not resolved. Germline CDR1 reads SGHRS; CDR2 reads YFSETQ. Trimming shortened V by 0 bases and J by 3 bases, and 7 bases separated the two germline ends. This CDR3 contains 14 residues. The DNA of the CDR3 is TGCGCCAGCAGCTTGGATGTCAGCTACAATGAGCAGTTCTTC. Its protein product is CASSLDVSYNEQFF.

This chain connects TRBV5-6 to TRBJ1-1, with a possible D match to TRBD1 (5 bases). This CDR3 is built from 12 residues. The germline CDR1 and CDR2 sequences are SGHDT and YYEEEE. Trimming removed 2 bases at V and 7 bases at J, with 9 bases between. The CDR3 is CASSFDSFEAFF. CDR3 in DNA: TGTGCCAGCAGCTTTGACAGTTTTGAAGCTTTCTTT.